This T cell receptor beta chain originates from a study of blood T cell repertoires in COVID-19. The table came from immunoSEQ multiplex PCR; TCRdb's copy has only in-frame clones and leaves some out. The sample gives 150,000 or so clones, about nine tenths of which show up once; about 6.5% is in the top ten. The germline V gene encodes CDR1 MGHRA and CDR2 YSYEKL. V dropped 0 bases and J dropped 5; count of bases not matched to a gene: 9. CDR3 length: 17 amino acids. The TCR sequence derives from a man of 80 years or more with acute or convalescent COVID-19. The sequencing sample was made of peripheral blood. The chain carries TRBV4-1 and TRBJ2-5; 10 nucleotides match TRBD2. Here the CDR3 DNA reads TGCGCCAGCAGCCAAGAATCACTAGCGGGATTTCAGGAGACCCAGTACTTC. Its protein product is CASSQESLAGFQETQYF.